Here is one TCR beta chain with its context. What it binds is unknown. This sample stems from a study of T cells expressing NK-cell markers. Overall study: Out of eight donors sequenced, seven tested HCMV-seropositive and the remaining one seronegative. Study conclusions and caveats: The leading position in the CD3+CD56-NKG2C+ fraction of a handful of donors also went to these clonotypes.

As the method of synthesis, 5'RACE template switching with UMIs yielded TCR beta cDNA. TCRdb reprocessed the 5' RACE reads and keeps a single row for each CDR3 protein, giving no DNA. Across roughly 430,000 distinct CDR3 sequences, the top ten clones capture roughly 7.2% of the sample. The sample was blood T cells: a sorted CD56 or NKG2C T cell subset, CD4+ or CD8+ T cells, or bulk PBMC T cells (not recorded which). The source of this sequence is a woman aged 18-70 years in good health.

CDR3 residues: CASTSRAGLNEKLFF. The genes are TRBV5-1 and TRBJ1-4; TCRdb gives TRBD1 as the D gene, but with no DNA this cannot be confirmed. Per the germline V gene, CDR1 is SGHRS and CDR2 is YFSETQ. This CDR3 spans 15 amino acids.